This TCR beta chain was sequenced during a study of blood T cell repertoires in COVID-19. Assay used: immunoSEQ multiplex PCR; TCRdb lists only in-frame clones, some missing. The sample holds hundreds of thousands of clones, 86% seen once. CDR1 and CDR2 (germline): MNHEY, SVGAGI. V lost 5 bases, J lost 5 bases, and 18 bases lay in between. This CDR3 has 15 amino acids. V gene TRBV6-5 combines with J gene TRBJ1-1; maybe TRBD1 (6 bases). Material: peripheral blood. The clonotype comes from a woman in her twenties or thirties with active or convalescent COVID-19. DNA for the CDR3: TGTGCCAGCAGTATTAGACAGGCCTTGGATACTGAAGCTTTCTTT. Translation gives CASSIRQALDTEAFF.